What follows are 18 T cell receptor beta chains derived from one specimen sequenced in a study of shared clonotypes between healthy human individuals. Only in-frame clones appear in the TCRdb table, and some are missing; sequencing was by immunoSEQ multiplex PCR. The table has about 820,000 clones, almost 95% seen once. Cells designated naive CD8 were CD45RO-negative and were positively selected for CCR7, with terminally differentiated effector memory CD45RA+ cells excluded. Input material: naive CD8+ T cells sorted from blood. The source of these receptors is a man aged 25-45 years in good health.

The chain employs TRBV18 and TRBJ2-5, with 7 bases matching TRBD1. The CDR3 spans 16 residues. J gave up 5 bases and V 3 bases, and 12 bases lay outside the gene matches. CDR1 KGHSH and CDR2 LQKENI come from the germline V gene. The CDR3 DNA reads TGTGCCAGCTCACCCTCGGGACAGCTCTCTGCCGAGACCCAGTACTTC. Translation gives CASSPSGQLSAETQYF.

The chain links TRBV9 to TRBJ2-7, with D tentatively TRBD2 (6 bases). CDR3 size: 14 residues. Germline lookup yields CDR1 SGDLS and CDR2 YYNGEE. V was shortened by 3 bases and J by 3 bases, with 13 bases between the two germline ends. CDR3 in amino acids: CASSASGEGYEQYF. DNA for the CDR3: TGTGCCAGCAGCGCGTCGGGGGAAGGCTACGAGCAGTACTTC.

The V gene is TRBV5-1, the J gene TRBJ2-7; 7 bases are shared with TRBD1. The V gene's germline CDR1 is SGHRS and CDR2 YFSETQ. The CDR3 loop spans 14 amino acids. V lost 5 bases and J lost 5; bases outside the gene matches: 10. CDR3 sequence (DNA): TGCGCCAGCAGAACTCAGACAGGGTATCACGAGCAGTACTTC. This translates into CASRTQTGYHEQYF.

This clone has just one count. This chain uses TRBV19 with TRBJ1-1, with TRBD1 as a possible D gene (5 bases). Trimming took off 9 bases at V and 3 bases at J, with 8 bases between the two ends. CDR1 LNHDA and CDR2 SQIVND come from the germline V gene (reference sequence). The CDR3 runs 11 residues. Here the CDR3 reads CASGQHTEAFF. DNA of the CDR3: TGTGCCAGCGGACAACACACTGAAGCTTTCTTT.

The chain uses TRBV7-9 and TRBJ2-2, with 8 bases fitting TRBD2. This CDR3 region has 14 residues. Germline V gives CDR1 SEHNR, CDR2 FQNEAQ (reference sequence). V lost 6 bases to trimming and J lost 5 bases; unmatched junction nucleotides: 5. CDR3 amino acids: CASSSTSATGELFF. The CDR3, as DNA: TGTGCCAGCAGTTCGACTAGCGCAACCGGGGAGCTGTTTTTT.

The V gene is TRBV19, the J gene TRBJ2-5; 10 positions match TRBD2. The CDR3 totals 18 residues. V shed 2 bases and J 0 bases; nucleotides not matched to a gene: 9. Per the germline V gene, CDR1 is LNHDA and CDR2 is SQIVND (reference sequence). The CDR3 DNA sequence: TGTGCCAGTAGTATATATGCTAGCGGGAGCCCGTACCAAGAGACCCAGTACTTC. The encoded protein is CASSIYASGSPYQETQYF.

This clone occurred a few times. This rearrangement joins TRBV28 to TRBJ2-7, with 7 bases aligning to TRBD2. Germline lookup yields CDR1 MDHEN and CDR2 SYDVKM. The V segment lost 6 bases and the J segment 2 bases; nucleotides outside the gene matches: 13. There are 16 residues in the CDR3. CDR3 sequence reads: CASSFLTGRRAYEQYF. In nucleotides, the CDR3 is TGTGCCAGCAGCTTCCTGACCGGGAGGAGAGCCTACGAGCAGTACTTC. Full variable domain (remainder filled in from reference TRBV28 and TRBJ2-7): DVKVTQSSRYLVKRTGEKVFLECVQDMDHENMFWYRQDPGLGLRLIYFSYDVKMKEKGDIPEGYSVSREKKERFSLILESASTNQTSMYLCASSFLTGRRAYEQYFGPGTRLTVT.

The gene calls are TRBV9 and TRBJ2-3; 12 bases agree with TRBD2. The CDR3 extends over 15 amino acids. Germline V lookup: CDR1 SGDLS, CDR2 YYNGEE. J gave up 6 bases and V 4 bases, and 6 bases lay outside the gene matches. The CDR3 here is CASSKGLAGSDTQYF. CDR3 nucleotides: TGTGCCAGCAGCAAAGGACTAGCGGGATCGGATACGCAGTATTTT.

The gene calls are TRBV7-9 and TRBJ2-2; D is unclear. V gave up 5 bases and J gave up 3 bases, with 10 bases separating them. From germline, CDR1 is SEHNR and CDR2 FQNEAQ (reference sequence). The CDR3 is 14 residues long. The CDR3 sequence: CASSPIGYTGELFF. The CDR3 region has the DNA TGTGCCAGCAGCCCGATAGGGTACACCGGGGAGCTGTTTTTT.

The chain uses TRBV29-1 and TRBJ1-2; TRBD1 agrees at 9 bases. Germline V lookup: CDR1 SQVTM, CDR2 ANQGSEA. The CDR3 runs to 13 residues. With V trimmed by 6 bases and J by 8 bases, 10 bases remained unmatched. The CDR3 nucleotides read TGCAGCGTACAGGGGGCACTACCTCAGGGCTACACCTTC. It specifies CSVQGALPQGYTF.

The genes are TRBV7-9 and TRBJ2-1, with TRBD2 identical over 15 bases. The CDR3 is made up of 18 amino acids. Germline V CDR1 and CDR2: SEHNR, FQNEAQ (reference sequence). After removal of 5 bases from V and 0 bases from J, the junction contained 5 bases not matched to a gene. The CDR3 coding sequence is TGTGCCAGCAGCCCCGGGACTAGCGGGAGGAGCTCCTACAATGAGCAGTTCTTC. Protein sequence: CASSPGTSGRSSYNEQFF.

The CDR3 region is CASSLAKGGALNGYTF. The CDR3 bases are TGTGCCAGCAGCTTGGCCAAAGGGGGGGCGCTTAATGGCTACACCTTC. This sequence joins TRBV5-5 and TRBJ1-2; weak D call: TRBD1 (6 bases). The germline CDR1 and CDR2 sequences are SGHKS and YYEKEE (reference sequence). The CDR3 covers 16 residues. Between the trimmed V and J ends, which lost 0 bases and 6 bases, there was a span of 18 bases.

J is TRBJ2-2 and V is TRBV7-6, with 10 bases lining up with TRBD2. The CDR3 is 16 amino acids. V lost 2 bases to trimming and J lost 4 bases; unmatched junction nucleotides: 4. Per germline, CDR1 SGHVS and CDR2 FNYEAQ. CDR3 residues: CASSLLAGAITGELFF. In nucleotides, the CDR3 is TGTGCCAGCAGCTTACTAGCGGGGGCTATCACCGGGGAGCTGTTTTTT. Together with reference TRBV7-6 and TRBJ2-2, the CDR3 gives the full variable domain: GAGVSQSPRYKVTKRGQDVALRCDPISGHVSLYWYRQALGQGPEFLTYFNYEAQQDKSGLPNDRFSAERPEGSISTLTIQRTEQRDSAMYRCASSLLAGAITGELFFGEGSRLTVL.

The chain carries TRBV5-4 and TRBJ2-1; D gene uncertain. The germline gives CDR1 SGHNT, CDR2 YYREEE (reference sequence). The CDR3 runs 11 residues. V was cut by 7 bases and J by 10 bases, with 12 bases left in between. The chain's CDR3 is CASRRGEEQFF. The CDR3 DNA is TGTGCCAGCCGCCGTGGCGAAGAGCAGTTCTTC. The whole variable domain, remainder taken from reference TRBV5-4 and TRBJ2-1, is ETGVTQSPTHLIKTRGQQVTLRCSSQSGHNTVSWYQQALGQGPQFIFQYYREEENGRGNFPPRFSGLQFPNYSSELNVNALELDDSALYLCASRRGEEQFFGPGTRLTVL.

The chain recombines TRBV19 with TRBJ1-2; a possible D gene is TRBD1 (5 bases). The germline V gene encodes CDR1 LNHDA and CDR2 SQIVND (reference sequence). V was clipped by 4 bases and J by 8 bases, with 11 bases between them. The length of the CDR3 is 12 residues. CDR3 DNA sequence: TGTGCCAGTAGTACCGGGGGAACAGGCTACACCTTC. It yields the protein CASSTGGTGYTF.

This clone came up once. The CDR3 spells CASSRDYRNYNEQFF. The CDR3 bases are TGTGCCAGCAGCCGGGACTACCGAAACTACAATGAGCAGTTCTTC. The J gene is TRBJ2-1, the V gene TRBV7-9; TRBD2 aligns across 7 bases. Germline trimming cut 5 bases from V and 3 bases from J; bases unmatched to any gene: 7. The germline V gene has CDR1 SEHNR and CDR2 FQNEAQ (reference sequence). This CDR3 has 15 amino acids. Filled out from reference TRBV7-9 and TRBJ2-1, the complete variable domain reads DTGVSQNPRHKITKRGQNVTFRCDPISEHNRLYWYRQTLGQGPEFLTYFQNEAQLEKSRLLSDRFSAERPKGSFSTLEIQRTEQGDSAMYLCASSRDYRNYNEQFFGPGTRLTVL.

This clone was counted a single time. In nucleotides, the CDR3 is TGTGCCAGCAGCTTAGGCACCTATAACTCTGGAAACACCATATATTTT. Translation: CASSLGTYNSGNTIYF. The rearrangement links TRBV7-9 to TRBJ1-3; D ambiguous. Germline CDR1 and CDR2: SEHNR and FQNEAQ (reference sequence). This CDR3 is 16 amino acids long. V was shortened by 1 base and J by 0 bases, with 10 bases between the two germline ends.

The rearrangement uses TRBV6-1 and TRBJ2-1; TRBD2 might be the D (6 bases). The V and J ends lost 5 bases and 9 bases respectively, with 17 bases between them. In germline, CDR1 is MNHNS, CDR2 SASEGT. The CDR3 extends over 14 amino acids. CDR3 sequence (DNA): TGTGCCAGCAGTCTTGGCGGGACGGTTGGTGAGCAGTTCTTC. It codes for CASSLGGTVGEQFF.